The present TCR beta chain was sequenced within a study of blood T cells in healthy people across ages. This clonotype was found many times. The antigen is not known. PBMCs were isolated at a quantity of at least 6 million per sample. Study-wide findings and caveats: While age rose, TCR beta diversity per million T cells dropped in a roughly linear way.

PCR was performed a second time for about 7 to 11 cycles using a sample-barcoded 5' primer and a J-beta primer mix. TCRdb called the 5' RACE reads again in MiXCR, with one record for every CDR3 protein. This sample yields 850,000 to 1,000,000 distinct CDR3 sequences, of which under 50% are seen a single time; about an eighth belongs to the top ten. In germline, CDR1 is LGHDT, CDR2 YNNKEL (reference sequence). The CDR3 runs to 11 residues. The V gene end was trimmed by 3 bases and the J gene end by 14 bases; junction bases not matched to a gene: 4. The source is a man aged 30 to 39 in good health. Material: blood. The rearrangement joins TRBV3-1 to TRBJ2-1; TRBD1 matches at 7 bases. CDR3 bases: TGTGCCAGCAGCCAGGACAGGTCCGAGTTCTTC. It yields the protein CASSQDRSEFF.